This TCR beta chain comes out of a study of a mutant IDH1 vaccine in newly diagnosed glioma. Study information: Eight vaccinations were given in weeks 1, 3, 5, 7, 11, 15, 19 and 23. Vaccines were begun 4-6 weeks after radiotherapy alone, or with temozolomide cycles. Averaging approximately 40 years of age, treated patients were about 62% male and 37.5% female. Study results and caveats: In about 94% of patients, immune responses induced by the vaccine occurred.

Stated time point: week 23, last vaccination. Topical imiquimod accompanied each vaccine dose, which consisted of 300 ug of mutant IDH1 20-mer peptide. Data came from immunoSEQ multiplex PCR; TCRdb stores just in-frame clones and leaves some out. The table lists around 54,000 clones, about 87% of them singletons. A note on this clone: Its cognate antigen is unknown.

The CDR3 consists of 12 residues. Trimming pared 5 bases from V and 0 bases from J, leaving 4 bases between. The germline V gene encodes CDR1 SEHNR and CDR2 FQNEAQ (reference sequence). This receptor was taken from a man aged 35 to 55 with glioma. V usage is TRBV7-9 and J usage is TRBJ1-2; D not resolved. The input for sequencing was PBMCs, taken from a glioma patient whose treatment included an IDH1 peptide vaccine. The CDR3 region has the DNA TGTGCCAGCAGCACGGCTAACTATGGCTACACCTTC. Protein sequence: CASSTANYGYTF.